Reported below is one T cell receptor beta chain. Its cognate antigen is unknown. These data are taken from a study of T cells after posttransplantation cyclophosphamide. A marrow graft followed busulfan-fludarabine conditioning, with cyclophosphamide on days +3 and +4. This table comes from immunoSEQ multiplex PCR, and its TCRdb copy is limited to in-frame clones, with some not included. The data show approximately 17,000 clones, more than 60% seen once. Regarding the study as a whole: Recipient CMV seropositivity and CMV reactivation strongly tracked TRB clonality. Donor-recipient repertoire similarity was low at 1-2 months, rising over year one.

The V gene lost 10 bases and the J gene lost 6 bases, with 22 bases spanning the gap. The CDR3 extends over 15 amino acids. The germline gives CDR1 SGHAT, CDR2 FQNNGV. The sequencing here drew on CD8+ T cells sorted from PBMCs, taken approximately 2,000 days after a stem cell transplant with posttransplant cyclophosphamide. This chain uses TRBV11-2 with TRBJ2-1, with D possibly being TRBD2 (6 bases). The source of this sequence is a female patient aged 40 to 50 who received an allogeneic stem cell transplant from a related donor, was CMV-positive, and had no GVHD. Part of the T cells may come from the graft donor. CDR3 bases: TGTGCCACTAGTACAGCATTAGCGGCCCCCAATGAGCAGTTCTTC. It specifies CATSTALAAPNEQFF.